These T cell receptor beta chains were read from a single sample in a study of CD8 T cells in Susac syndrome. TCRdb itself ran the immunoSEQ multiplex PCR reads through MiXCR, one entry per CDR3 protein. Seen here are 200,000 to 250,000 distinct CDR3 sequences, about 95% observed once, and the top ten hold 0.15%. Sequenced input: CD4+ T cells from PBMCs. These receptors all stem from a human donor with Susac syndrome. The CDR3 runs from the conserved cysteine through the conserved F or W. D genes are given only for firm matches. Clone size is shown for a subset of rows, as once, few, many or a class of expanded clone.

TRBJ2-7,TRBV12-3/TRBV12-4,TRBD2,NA,CASSYRGSGVSYEQYF,TGTGCCAGCAGTTACAGAGGTAGCGGGGTCTCCTACGAGCAGTACTTC
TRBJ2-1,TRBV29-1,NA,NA,CSLNPGGLTNEQFF,TGCAGCCTAAACCCCGGCGGCTTAACCAATGAGCAGTTCTTC
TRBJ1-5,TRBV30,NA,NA,CAWSRADNQPQHF,TGTGCCTGGAGTCGTGCGGACAATCAGCCCCAGCATTTT
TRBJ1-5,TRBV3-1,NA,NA,CASSQLDGVSNQPQHF,TGTGCCAGCAGCCAATTGGACGGGGTATCCAACCAGCCCCAGCATTTT
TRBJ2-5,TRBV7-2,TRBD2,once,CASSSFSGGAAETQYF,TGTGCCAGCAGCTCCTTTAGCGGGGGGGCTGCAGAGACCCAGTACTTC
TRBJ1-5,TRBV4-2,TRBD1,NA,CASSQDQWAGQGSYSNQPQHF,TGTGCCAGCAGCCAAGATCAATGGGCGGGACAGGGATCTTATAGCAATCAGCCCCAGCATTTT
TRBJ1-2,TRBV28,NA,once,CASTTQGGYGYTF,TGTGCCAGCACCACCCAAGGGGGCTATGGCTACACCTTC
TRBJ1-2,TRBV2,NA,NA,CASSLTGISGYTF,TGTGCCAGCAGTCTTACAGGGATTAGTGGCTACACCTTC
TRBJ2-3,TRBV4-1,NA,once,CASSQDGSGPTDTQYF,TGCGCCAGCAGCCAAGATGGGAGCGGACCCACAGATACGCAGTATTTT
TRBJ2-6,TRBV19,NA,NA,CASSMGSSGANVLTF,TGTGCCAGTAGTATGGGGAGCTCTGGGGCCAACGTCCTGACTTTC
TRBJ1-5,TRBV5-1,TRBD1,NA,CASSPGGPSGNQPQHF,TGCGCCAGCAGCCCAGGGGGCCCGTCAGGCAATCAGCCCCAGCATTTT
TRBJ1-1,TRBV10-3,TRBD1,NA,CAISRDSRLNTEAFF,TGTGCCATCAGTAGGGACAGCCGATTGAACACTGAAGCTTTCTTT
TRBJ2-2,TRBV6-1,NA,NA,CASSEIETGELFF,TGTGCCAGCAGTGAAATCGAGACCGGGGAGCTGTTTTTT
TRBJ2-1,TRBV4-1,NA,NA,CASSQGVAEYNEQFF,TGCGCCAGCAGCCAAGGGGTAGCGGAGTACAATGAGCAGTTCTTC
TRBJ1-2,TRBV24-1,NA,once,CATSEANYGYTF,TGTGCCACCAGTGAAGCTAACTATGGCTACACCTTC
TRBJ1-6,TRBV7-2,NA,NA,CASSLGNSPLHF,TGTGCCAGCAGCTTGGGTAATTCACCCCTCCACTTT
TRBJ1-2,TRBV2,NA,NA,CASRDDNSYGYTF,TGTGCCAGCAGGGACGACAACAGCTATGGCTACACCTTC
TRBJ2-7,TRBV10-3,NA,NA,CAISPDIYYEQYF,TGTGCCATCTCACCTGACATCTACTACGAGCAGTACTTC
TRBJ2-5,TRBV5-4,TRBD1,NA,CASSRDSLEETQYF,TGTGCCAGCAGCCGGGACAGTCTCGAGGAGACCCAGTACTTC
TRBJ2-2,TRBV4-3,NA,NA,CASSQDLAAGVTGELFF,TGCGCCAGCAGCCAAGATCTAGCGGCAGGGGTGACCGGGGAGCTGTTTTTT
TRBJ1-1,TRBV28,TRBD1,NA,CASSEGGRSEAFF,TGTGCCAGCAGTGAAGGGGGCCGGTCTGAAGCTTTCTTT
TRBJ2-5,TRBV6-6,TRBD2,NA,CASSSAGEETQYF,TGTGCCAGCAGTTCAGCGGGGGAAGAGACCCAGTACTTC
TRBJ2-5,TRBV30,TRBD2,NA,CASTGGPQTQYF,TGTGCCTCCACGGGGGGGCCCCAGACCCAGTACTTC
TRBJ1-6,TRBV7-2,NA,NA,CASSAGRGSPLHF,TGTGCCAGCAGCGCAGGCCGGGGCTCACCCCTCCACTTT
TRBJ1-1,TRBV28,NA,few,CASSLQGTEAFF,TGTGCCAGCAGTTTACAGGGCACTGAAGCTTTCTTT
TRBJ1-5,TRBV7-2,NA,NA,CASSLDPPGAPNQPQHF,TGTGCCAGCAGCTTAGACCCCCCAGGGGCCCCCAATCAGCCCCAGCATTTT
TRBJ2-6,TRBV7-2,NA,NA,CASSPSRSGANVLTF,TGTGCCAGCAGCCCCAGCCGATCTGGGGCCAACGTCCTGACTTTC
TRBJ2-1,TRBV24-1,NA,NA,CATSDPGARNEQFF,TGTGCCACCAGTGACCCTGGGGCAAGGAATGAGCAGTTCTTC
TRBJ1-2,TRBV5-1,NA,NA,CASSSPTRGVDGYTF,TGCGCCAGCAGCTCGCCAACCAGGGGCGTGGATGGCTACACCTTC
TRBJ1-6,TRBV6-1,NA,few,CASKQGRASPLHF,TGTGCCAGCAAGCAAGGCCGGGCTTCACCCCTCCACTTT
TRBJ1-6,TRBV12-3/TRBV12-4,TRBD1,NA,CASSLRGTGRLSYNSPLHF,TGTGCCAGCAGCCTGAGAGGGACAGGGCGTCTCTCCTATAATTCACCCCTCCACTTT
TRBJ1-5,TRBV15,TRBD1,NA,CATSIGTDSNQPQHF,TGTGCCACCAGCATTGGGACAGATTCCAATCAGCCCCAGCATTTT
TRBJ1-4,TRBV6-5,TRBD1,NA,CASRPSDNRGKEFF,TGTGCCAGCAGGCCCAGTGACAACAGGGGGAAGGAGTTTTTT
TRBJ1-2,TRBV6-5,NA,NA,CAVSRGDYGYTF,TGTGCCGTTTCCCGGGGGGACTATGGCTACACCTTC
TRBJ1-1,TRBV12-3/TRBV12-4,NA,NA,CASSFGSPHTEAFF,TGTGCCAGCAGTTTCGGCAGCCCTCACACTGAAGCTTTCTTT
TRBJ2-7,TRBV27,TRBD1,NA,CASRTLTGMDYEQYF,TGTGCCAGCAGAACTCTGACAGGGATGGACTACGAGCAGTACTTC
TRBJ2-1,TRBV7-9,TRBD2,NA,CASRLAGALNEQFF,TGTGCCAGCCGGTTAGCGGGGGCCCTCAATGAGCAGTTCTTC
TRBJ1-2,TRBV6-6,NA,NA,CASRTGTTFGYTF,TGTGCCAGCAGAACCGGGACAACCTTTGGCTACACCTTC
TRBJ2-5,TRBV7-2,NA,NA,CASSLARQTQYF,TGTGCCAGCAGCTTAGCGAGGCAGACCCAGTACTTC
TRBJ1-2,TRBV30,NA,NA,CAWSRVWTRRHEEYGYTF,TGTGCCTGGAGTAGGGTTTGGACGAGGCGGCACGAGGAGTATGGCTACACCTTC
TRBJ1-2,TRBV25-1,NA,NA,CASRDGRYGYTF,TGTGCCAGCAGGGACGGACGCTATGGCTACACCTTC
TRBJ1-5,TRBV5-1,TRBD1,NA,CASSLDGQGLNQPQHF,TGCGCCAGCAGCTTGGATGGACAGGGATTGAATCAGCCCCAGCATTTT
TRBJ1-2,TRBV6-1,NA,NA,CASSAAGTSLYGYTF,TGTGCCAGCAGTGCAGCCGGGACATCCCTCTATGGCTACACCTTC
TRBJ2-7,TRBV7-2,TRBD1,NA,CASSTDRGTSYEQYF,TGTGCCAGCAGCACAGACAGGGGGACGTCCTACGAGCAGTACTTC
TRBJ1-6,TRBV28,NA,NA,CASSLGGGGSWSPLHF,TGTGCCAGCAGTTTAGGGGGGGGCGGATCGTGGTCACCCCTCCACTTT
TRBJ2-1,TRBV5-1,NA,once,CASSLAPGSSYNEQFF,TGCGCCAGCAGCTTGGCCCCGGGGAGCTCCTACAATGAGCAGTTCTTC
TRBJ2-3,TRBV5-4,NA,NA,CASSLVLGADTQYF,TGTGCCAGCAGCTTGGTGCTCGGCGCAGATACGCAGTATTTT
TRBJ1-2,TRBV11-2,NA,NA,CASSRGGGYTF,TGTGCCAGCAGCCGGGGGGGCGGCTACACCTTC
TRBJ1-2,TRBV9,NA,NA,CASSPRGTNYGYTF,TGTGCCAGCAGCCCTCGGGGCACTAACTATGGCTACACCTTC
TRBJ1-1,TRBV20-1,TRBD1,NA,CRGVTGATNTEAFF,TGCAGAGGGGTGACAGGGGCGACGAACACTGAAGCTTTCTTT
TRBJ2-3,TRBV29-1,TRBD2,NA,CSVELAGVTDTQYF,TGCAGCGTTGAATTAGCGGGGGTGACAGATACGCAGTATTTT
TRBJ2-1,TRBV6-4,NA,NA,CASSPQGGNEQFF,TGTGCCAGCTCCCCGCAAGGGGGCAATGAGCAGTTCTTC
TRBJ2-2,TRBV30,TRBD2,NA,CAWIPRTGGQAGELFF,TGTGCCTGGATCCCGAGAACGGGGGGGCAGGCCGGGGAGCTGTTTTTT
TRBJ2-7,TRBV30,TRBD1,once,CAWSVPGTGAYEQYF,TGTGCCTGGAGTGTTCCCGGGACAGGGGCCTACGAGCAGTACTTC